This T cell receptor beta chain was sequenced in a study of cytomegalovirus exposure and HLA in healthy donors. The study's findings and limits: The study flagged some 170 TCR beta chains as cytomegalovirus-associated. Diagnosis of cytomegalovirus status made by the classifier reportedly showed high specificity and sensitivity.

As for this clone: Its matching antigen is unknown.

Researchers ran the PCR with 60 Vbeta and 13 Jbeta primers. Assay used: immunoSEQ multiplex PCR; TCRdb lists only in-frame clones, some missing. The sample has fewer than 130,000 clones; roughly 80% are singletons. The TCR comes from a female donor in good health and CMV-seropositive. Sequences were obtained from PBMCs.

The CDR3 DNA reads TGTGCCAGCTCACTCCGGGACAGGAACACCGGGGAGCTGTTTTTT. As protein: CASSLRDRNTGELFF. V and J are TRBV18 and TRBJ2-2; TRBD1 agrees at 7 bases. V lost 4 bases and J lost 1; bases outside the gene matches: 3. The CDR3 is made up of 15 amino acids. Germline V CDR1 and CDR2: KGHSH, LQKENI. Full variable domain (outside the CDR3, taken from reference TRBV18 and TRBJ2-2): NAGVMQNPRHLVRRRGQEARLRCSPMKGHSHVYWYRQLPEEGLKFMVYLQKENIIDESGMPKERFSAEFPKEGPSILRIQQVVRGDSAAYFCASSLRDRNTGELFFGEGSRLTVL.